A single sample is the source of the 5 T cell receptor beta chains below, sequenced in a study of T cell responses to AZD1222 COVID-19 vaccine. Assay: immunoSEQ multiplex PCR; the TCRdb copy retains only in-frame clones and omits some. The sample contains 130,000 or so clones, around 90% of which appear only once. This material consisted of peripheral blood, taken on day 0 of AZD1222 vaccination. All receptors come from an adult in good health.

The chain combines TRBV13 with TRBJ2-1; 7 bases map to TRBD1. Trimming at V came to 6 bases and at J to 4 bases, leaving 3 bases not matched to a gene. Germline CDR1 PRHDT, CDR2 FYEKMQ (reference sequence). The CDR3 sequence is 13 residues long. The CDR3 DNA follows: TGTGCCAGCAGACAGGGGCGGTACAATGAGCAGTTCTTC. Translated, it gives CASRQGRYNEQFF.

In its sample, this clone was seen once. The chain employs TRBV29-1 and TRBJ1-2; 10 nucleotides align to TRBD1. The V segment lost 6 bases and the J segment 13 bases; nucleotides outside the gene matches: 14. Germline-derived CDR1 and CDR2 are SQVTM and ANQGSEA. The length of the CDR3 is 13 residues. The CDR3 loop is CSVPLGQGPLPTF. Here the CDR3 DNA reads TGCAGCGTCCCCCTGGGACAGGGGCCTCTACCCACCTTC.

The chain is built from TRBV3-1 (or the pseudogene TRBV3-2) and TRBJ1-6, with a weak D call TRBD1 (5 bases). CDR3 length equals 14 residues. Germline CDR1 and CDR2: LGHDT and YNNKEL (reference sequence). The V end lost 3 bases, the J end lost 8 bases, and 11 bases lay between the germline ends. The CDR3 DNA follows: TGTGCCAGCAGCCATGGGGGAGGTGATTCACCCCTCCACTTT. This codes for CASSHGGGDSPLHF.

The V call is TRBV5-6, the J call TRBJ2-3; possible D gene TRBD2, 5 bases. Germline assignment: CDR1 SGHDT and CDR2 YYEEEE. The V end was cut by 1 base, the J end by 1 base, with 10 bases between. This CDR3 is built from 15 residues. CDR3 sequence: CASSLRGLGTDTQYF. In DNA form, the CDR3 reads TGTGCCAGCAGCTTGCGGGGATTGGGCACAGATACGCAGTATTTT.

The V call is TRBV2, the J call TRBJ2-1; 9 bases align to TRBD1. CDR1 and CDR2 from the germline V gene are SNHLY and FYNNEI. The trim removed 2 bases at V and 7 bases at J, leaving 18 bases unmatched. The CDR3 covers 19 residues. CDR3 nucleotides: TGTGCCAGCAGTGAACCTCGGTCCGGGACAGGGAATACGAGTAATGAGCAGTTCTTC. Translated, it gives CASSEPRSGTGNTSNEQFF.